This TCR beta chain was sequenced in a study of cytomegalovirus exposure and HLA in healthy donors. Study results and limitations: Rates of TCR association differed by HLA locus in a later analysis, with DRB1 highest and HLA-C lowest. Within an earlier analysis, most TCR beta V segments proved productive either about 90% or about 30% of the time.

A multiplex PCR was run with 60 Vbeta primers and 13 Jbeta primers. Some clones are missing from TCRdb's copy, which holds only in-frame ones; the method was immunoSEQ multiplex PCR. Its clone listing holds 55,000 or so clones. Measured by frequency, this clone is medium-sized. Its cognate antigen is unknown. The CDR3 consists of 13 residues. Germline loops: CDR1 SGHKS, CDR2 YYEKEE (reference sequence). The V end was cut by 3 bases, the J end by 8 bases, with 12 bases between. Sequenced input: PBMCs. This TCR was recovered from a woman in her 30s in good health and CMV-seropositive. The V gene is TRBV5-5, the J gene TRBJ2-1; D possibly corresponds to TRBD1 (6 bases). CDR3 protein: CASSYYRVYEQFF. CDR3 coding DNA: TGTGCCAGCAGCTACTACAGGGTCTATGAGCAGTTCTTC.